This T cell receptor beta chain stems from a study of cytomegalovirus exposure and HLA in healthy donors. Study results and caveats: Immune exposure information comprised only CMV serostatus. Analysis was performed later, and it showed HLA-associated TCR beta chains to be more clonally expanded than equally common others. With high specificity and sensitivity, the classifier reportedly diagnosed cytomegalovirus status.

Trimming shortened V by 6 bases and J by 3 bases, and 17 bases separated the two germline ends. The CDR3 covers 15 residues. Looked up from germline, CDR1 is MNHNY and CDR2 is SVGAGI (reference sequence). Turning to this clone: Its cognate antigen is unknown.

Amplification used 60 Vbeta primers and 13 Jbeta primers. The method was immunoSEQ multiplex PCR; TCRdb's version includes in-frame clones alone and lacks a portion of them. The table records roughly 200,000 clones, about four fifths of them present only once. The TCR comes from a girl under 18 in good health and CMV-seropositive. The specimen sequenced was PBMCs. This chain links TRBV6-6 with TRBJ1-2, with D maybe TRBD1 (6 bases). The DNA of the CDR3 is TGTGCCAGCAGCCACCGGGACACCCTATACTATGGCTACACCTTC. Protein: CASSHRDTLYYGYTF.